The 28 T cell receptor beta chains in this list originate from one sample, sequenced in a study of PD-1 blockade in classical Hodgkin lymphoma. Every single patient, without exception, relapsed after autologous stem cell transplantation, and brentuximab vedotin exposure varied. Libraries were prepared by immunoSEQ multiplex PCR; TCRdb keeps only in-frame clonotypes and omits some of them. Of approximately 27,000 clones detected, 85% to 90% appear once; the ten largest clones hold around 2.7%. Material: peripheral blood mononuclear cells (PBMCs), obtained at baseline. The receptors come from a human donor with classical Hodgkin lymphoma.

This sequence joins TRBV7-8 and TRBJ1-6; 9 nucleotides line up with TRBD1. The CDR3 totals 20 residues. The germline gives CDR1 SGHVS, CDR2 FQNEAQ. With 2 bases clipped from V and 0 bases from J, the junction kept 11 bases outside the gene matches. The CDR3 DNA sequence: TGTGCCAGCAGCTTATACCGGGGACAGGGCTTTAGCTCCTATAATTCACCCCTCCACTTT. Amino acid sequence: CASSLYRGQGFSSYNSPLHF.

DNA for the CDR3: TGTGCCAGCAGCTTAGGGGCAGACTCTGGGGCCAACGTCCTGACTTTC. Protein: CASSLGADSGANVLTF. The V call is TRBV7-6, the J call TRBJ2-6; unclear D gene. The CDR3 has 16 residues. Germline-derived CDR1 and CDR2 are SGHVS and FNYEAQ. The V and J ends lost 1 base and 0 bases respectively, with 7 bases between them. The full variable domain, its missing parts supplied by reference TRBV7-6 and TRBJ2-6, is GAGVSQSPRYKVTKRGQDVALRCDPISGHVSLYWYRQALGQGPEFLTYFNYEAQQDKSGLPNDRFSAERPEGSISTLTIQRTEQRDSAMYRCASSLGADSGANVLTFGAGSRLTVL.

The V call is TRBV7-8, the J call TRBJ2-3, with D possibly being TRBD1 (6 bases). Trimming took off 0 bases at V and 2 bases at J, with 9 bases between the two ends. The length of the CDR3 is 15 residues. Germline CDR1 is SGHVS and CDR2 is FQNEAQ. The CDR3 nucleotides read TGTGCCAGCAGCTTAGCGGGGGCTTACACAGATACGCAGTATTTT. Translated: CASSLAGAYTDTQYF.

V gene TRBV19 combines with J gene TRBJ1-6, with TRBD1 identical over 7 bases. The V gene end was trimmed by 4 bases and the J gene end by 0 bases; junction bases not matched to a gene: 6. The V gene's germline CDR1 is LNHDA and CDR2 SQIVND (reference sequence). The CDR3 is 17 residues long. The CDR3 loop reads CASSTTGYGSYNSPLHF. CDR3 DNA sequence: TGTGCCAGTAGTACGACAGGGTACGGCTCCTATAATTCACCCCTCCACTTT.

The rearrangement joins TRBV5-1 to TRBJ2-2; 7 positions agree with TRBD1. V dropped 4 bases and J dropped 4; count of bases not matched to a gene: 4. Germline-derived CDR1 and CDR2 are SGHRS and YFSETQ. The CDR3 has 14 amino acids. The CDR3 spells CASSPQGITGELFF. The DNA for the CDR3 is TGCGCCAGCAGCCCACAGGGGATCACCGGGGAGCTGTTTTTT.

The gene calls are TRBV7-2 and TRBJ2-3, with 7 bases that match TRBD2. V lost 3 bases and J lost 5; bases outside the gene matches: 5. The CDR3 contains 14 residues. Looked up from germline, CDR1 is SGHTA and CDR2 is FQGNSA. The CDR3 DNA reads TGTGCCAGCAGCTTTCTGTGGGGGGGAGATACGCAGTATTTT. As protein: CASSFLWGGDTQYF.

This chain uses TRBV7-2 with TRBJ2-5; unclear D gene. The V end was cut by 4 bases, the J end by 4 bases, with 13 bases between. In germline, CDR1 is SGHTA, CDR2 FQGNSA. CDR3 size: 14 residues. Here the CDR3 reads CASSSLQRGETQYF. The CDR3 coding sequence is TGTGCCAGCAGCTCCCTCCAGCGTGGAGAGACCCAGTACTTC.

CDR3 DNA: TGCGCCAGCAGCTTGGGTGCGGGGGGAAACTCCTACGAGCAGTACTTC. It translates to CASSLGAGGNSYEQYF. The chain combines TRBV5-1 with TRBJ2-7, with 8 bases matching TRBD2. The CDR3 has 16 amino acids. Germline values: CDR1 SGHRS, CDR2 YFSETQ. After removal of 0 bases from V and 0 bases from J, the junction contained 5 bases not matched to a gene. The variable domain in full, with the rest retrieved from reference TRBV5-1 and TRBJ2-7, is KAGVTQTPRYLIKTRGQQVTLSCSPISGHRSVSWYQQTPGQGLQFLFEYFSETQRNKGNFPGRFSGRQFSNSRSEMNVSTLELGDSALYLCASSLGAGGNSYEQYFGPGTRLTVT.

The chain joins TRBV30 to TRBJ1-6; possible D gene TRBD1, 6 bases. The CDR3 has 14 residues. Germline-derived CDR1 and CDR2 are GTSNPN and SVGIG (reference sequence). V gave up 2 bases and J gave up 9 bases, with 14 bases separating them. The CDR3 loop reads CAWSPGVGGSPLHF. DNA for the CDR3: TGTGCCTGGAGTCCAGGCGTAGGGGGTTCACCCCTCCACTTT.

The V and J genes are TRBV5-1 and TRBJ2-5, with D possibly being TRBD2 (5 bases). Trimming stripped 0 bases from V and 4 bases from J, with 10 bases between. The CDR3 contains 14 residues. Germline V gives CDR1 SGHRS, CDR2 YFSETQ. CDR3 DNA: TGCGCCAGCAGCTTGGCCCTTGAGGGAGAGACCCAGTACTTC. Its translation: CASSLALEGETQYF.

This CDR3 is CASSAQRGGIDNEQFF. CDR3 nucleotides: TGTGCCAGCAGCGCTCAGCGGGGGGGCATCGACAATGAGCAGTTCTTC. The gene calls are TRBV9 and TRBJ2-1; 10 bases align to TRBD2. The CDR3 consists of 16 residues. In germline, CDR1 is SGDLS, CDR2 YYNGEE. With 3 bases clipped from V and 5 bases from J, the junction kept 8 bases outside the gene matches. Using reference TRBV9 and TRBJ2-1 for the parts outside the CDR3, the full variable domain is DSGVTQTPKHLITATGQRVTLRCSPRSGDLSVYWYQQSLDQGLQFLIQYYNGEERAKGNILERFSAQQFPDLHSELNLSSLELGDSALYFCASSAQRGGIDNEQFFGPGTRLTVL.

This chain joins TRBV10-3 and TRBJ2-5; 8 bases line up with TRBD2. This CDR3 spans 13 amino acids. Germline lookup yields CDR1 ENHRY and CDR2 SYGVKD. J gave up 2 bases and V 8 bases, and 4 bases lay outside the gene matches. The CDR3 DNA sequence: TGTGCCATCGCGGGGGGCAAACAAGAGACCCAGTACTTC. Translated: CAIAGGKQETQYF.

The sample holds one count of this clone. This chain connects TRBV6-6 to TRBJ1-5; D remains ambiguous. The CDR3 loop spans 13 amino acids. The germline V and J ends were trimmed by 6 bases and 0 bases, with 6 bases remaining between them. In germline, CDR1 is MNHNY, CDR2 SVGAGI (reference sequence). The CDR3 loop is CASRGYSNQPQHF. CDR3 in DNA: TGTGCCAGCAGGGGGTATAGCAATCAGCCCCAGCATTTT.

The V call is TRBV7-9, the J call TRBJ2-1, with 10 nucleotides matching TRBD2. Germline V lookup: CDR1 SEHNR, CDR2 FQNEAQ (reference sequence). The CDR3 sequence is 15 residues long. Germline trimming cut 5 bases from V and 6 bases from J; bases unmatched to any gene: 7. CDR3 DNA: TGTGCCAGCAGCCCAGAGCGGGGGGGCCGCAATGAGCAGTTCTTC. This sequence encodes CASSPERGGRNEQFF. The full variable domain, its missing parts supplied by reference TRBV7-9 and TRBJ2-1, is DTGVSQNPRHKITKRGQNVTFRCDPISEHNRLYWYRQTLGQGPEFLTYFQNEAQLEKSRLLSDRFSAERPKGSFSTLEIQRTEQGDSAMYLCASSPERGGRNEQFFGPGTRLTVL.

The chain recombines TRBV6-6 with TRBJ1-1, with D uncertain. The CDR3 consists of 14 residues. CDR1 MNHNY and CDR2 SVGAGI come from the germline V gene (reference sequence). The V gene lost 2 bases and the J gene lost 1 base, with 8 bases spanning the gap. The CDR3 region is CASSYETANTEAFF. Written as DNA, the CDR3 is TGTGCCAGCAGTTACGAAACTGCGAACACTGAAGCTTTCTTT.

The genes are TRBV18 and TRBJ2-3; TRBD1 might be the D (6 bases). The V end lost 2 bases, the J end lost 6 bases, and 15 bases lay between the germline ends. Germline CDR1 reads KGHSH; CDR2 reads LQKENI. The length of the CDR3 is 15 residues. The CDR3 region has the DNA TGTGCCAGCTCACCAGCGCGGGCAGGGGTGGATACGCAGTATTTT. It codes for CASSPARAGVDTQYF.

The chain carries TRBV4-3 and TRBJ2-2; D gene uncertain. V lost 8 bases to trimming and J lost 3 bases, with 13 bases between them. CDR3 size: 14 residues. The germline V gene encodes CDR1 LGHNA and CDR2 YSLEER. As DNA, the CDR3 is TGCGCCAGCGGTTTTGTCCGAGACACCGGGGAGCTGTTTTTT. Its translation: CASGFVRDTGELFF.

The chain links TRBV11-2 to TRBJ1-3; 7 nucleotides match TRBD1. V was pared by 1 base and J by 2 bases, with 5 bases of the junction left unmatched. From germline, CDR1 is SGHAT and CDR2 FQNNGV. CDR3 size: 16 residues. CDR3 in DNA: TGTGCCAGCAGCTTAGGACAGGGCCATACTGGAAACACCATATATTTT. Translation: CASSLGQGHTGNTIYF.

This sequence joins TRBV5-1 and TRBJ2-3; maybe TRBD1 (5 bases). V gave up 3 bases and J gave up 0 bases, with 8 bases separating them. In germline, CDR1 is SGHRS, CDR2 YFSETQ. The CDR3 is 14 amino acids. For the CDR3, the DNA is TGCGCCAGCAGCTCCCGACAGAGCACAGATACGCAGTATTTT. This encodes CASSSRQSTDTQYF.

The chain is built from TRBV9 and TRBJ2-3, with 14 nucleotides matching TRBD2. Per germline, CDR1 SGDLS and CDR2 YYNGEE. The length of the CDR3 is 14 residues. Trimming at V came to 6 bases and at J to 8 bases, leaving 5 bases not matched to a gene. The CDR3 sequence: CASTSTSGGATQYF. Written as DNA, the CDR3 is TGTGCCAGCACCTCGACTAGCGGGGGGGCTACGCAGTATTTT.

This chain uses TRBV5-1 with TRBJ2-5; 8 nucleotides line up with TRBD2. There are 14 residues in the CDR3. Germline-derived CDR1 and CDR2 are SGHRS and YFSETQ. The V and J ends lost 0 bases and 4 bases, in that order; junction bases with no gene match: 2. The CDR3 region is CASSLAGGPETQYF. The CDR3 DNA is TGCGCCAGCAGCTTGGCGGGGGGGCCAGAGACCCAGTACTTC.

V and J are TRBV19 and TRBJ2-2, with TRBD1 identical over 8 bases. The CDR3 length is 16 residues. Germline V gives CDR1 LNHDA, CDR2 SQIVND (reference sequence). J gave up 5 bases and V 3 bases, and 8 bases lay outside the gene matches. This CDR3 reads CASSILRGQGTGELFF. For the CDR3, the DNA is TGTGCCAGTAGTATTCTCAGGGGGCAAGGGACCGGGGAGCTGTTTTTT.

The chain links TRBV21-1 to TRBJ2-5; the D segment call TRBD1 is taken from the table without a DNA check. TRBV21-1 is recorded as a pseudogene. The CDR3 loop spans 17 amino acids. CDR3 region: CASSKYTPGQGLETQYF. The CDR3 coding sequence is TGTGCCAGCAGCAAATACACCCCGGGACAGGGGTTAGAGACCCAGTACTTC.

The chain links TRBV18 to TRBJ2-5, with 8 bases matching TRBD2. The CDR3 contains 15 residues. CDR1 is KGHSH and CDR2 is LQKENI in the germline V gene. Trimming at V came to 3 bases and at J to 2 bases, leaving 5 bases not matched to a gene. The CDR3 spells CASSPETSVQETQYF. In DNA form, the CDR3 reads TGTGCCAGCTCACCCGAGACTAGCGTGCAAGAGACCCAGTACTTC.

The rearrangement links TRBV29-1 to TRBJ2-3; D perhaps matches TRBD1 (6 bases). The CDR3 extends over 16 amino acids. The V gene's germline CDR1 is SQVTM and CDR2 ANQGSEA. Trimming took off 0 bases at V and 1 base at J, with 14 bases between the two ends. This CDR3 reads CSVEEDSRRRTDTQYF. The CDR3 bases are TGCAGCGTTGAAGAGGACAGCCGAAGGCGCACAGATACGCAGTATTTT.

The CDR3 DNA is TGTGCCAGTAGTATCCTCCGGACAGAGAATCAGCCCCAGCATTTT. Encoded protein: CASSILRTENQPQHF. The chain carries TRBV19 and TRBJ1-5, with D possibly matching TRBD1 (6 bases). CDR3 size: 15 residues. V lost 3 bases to trimming and J lost 4 bases, with 13 bases between them. CDR1 LNHDA and CDR2 SQIVND come from the germline V gene (reference sequence). Looking up the rest from reference TRBV19 and TRBJ1-5 gives the full variable domain: DGGITQSPKYLFRKEGQNVTLSCEQNLNHDAMYWYRQDPGQGLRLIYYSQIVNDFQKGDIAEGYSVSREKKESFPLTVTSAQKNPTAFYLCASSILRTENQPQHFGDGTRLSIL.

V usage is TRBV5-1 and J usage is TRBJ1-2; the match to TRBD1 covers 8 bases. Losses at the gene ends were 2 bases for V and 7 bases for J; bases not matched to a gene: 7. The CDR3 sequence is 14 residues long. Germline lookup yields CDR1 SGHRS and CDR2 YFSETQ. The CDR3 is CASSLQDRAVGYTF. CDR3 sequence (DNA): TGCGCCAGCAGCTTACAGGACAGGGCAGTTGGCTACACCTTC.

The chain carries TRBV5-1 and TRBJ1-2; D unresolved. The length of the CDR3 is 12 residues. V was trimmed by 0 bases and J by 7 bases, leaving 7 bases between them. Germline CDR1 is SGHRS and CDR2 is YFSETQ. The CDR3: CASSLDRVGYTF. CDR3 nucleotides: TGCGCCAGCAGCTTGGACCGGGTTGGCTACACCTTC.